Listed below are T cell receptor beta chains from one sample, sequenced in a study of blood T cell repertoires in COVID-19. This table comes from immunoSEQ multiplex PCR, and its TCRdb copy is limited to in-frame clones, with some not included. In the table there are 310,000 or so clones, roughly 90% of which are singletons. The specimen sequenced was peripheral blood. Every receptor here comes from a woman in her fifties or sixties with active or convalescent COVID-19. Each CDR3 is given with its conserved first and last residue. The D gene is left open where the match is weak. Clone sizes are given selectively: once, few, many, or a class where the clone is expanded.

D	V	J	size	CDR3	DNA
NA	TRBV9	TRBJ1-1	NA	CASSVLENTEAFF	TGTGCCAGCAGTGTCCTAGAAAACACTGAAGCTTTCTTT
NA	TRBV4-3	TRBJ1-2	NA	CASSQITGSYGYTF	TGCGCCAGCAGCCAAATTACAGGGTCCTATGGCTACACCTTC
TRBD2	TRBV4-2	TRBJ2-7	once	CASSQDLGLAGVPYEQYF	TGTGCCAGCAGCCAAGATTTGGGACTAGCGGGAGTTCCCTACGAGCAGTACTTC
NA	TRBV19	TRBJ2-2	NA	CASRTGGGTNTGELFF	TGTGCCAGTAGGACAGGCGGCGGTACGAACACCGGGGAGCTGTTTTTT
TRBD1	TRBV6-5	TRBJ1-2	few	CASSWGQGKGYTF	TGTGCCAGCAGTTGGGGACAGGGGAAAGGCTACACCTTC
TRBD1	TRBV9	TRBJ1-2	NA	CASSGAGQGLLNYGYTF	TGTGCCAGCAGCGGCGCGGGACAGGGGCTTCTTAACTATGGCTACACCTTC
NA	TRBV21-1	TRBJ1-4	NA	CASSKGQGHEKLFF	TGTGCCAGCAGCAAAGGGCAGGGGCACGAAAAACTGTTTTTT
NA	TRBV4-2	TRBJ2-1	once	CASSQASGGPDEQFF	TGTGCCAGCAGCCAAGCTTCGGGGGGCCCGGATGAGCAGTTCTTC
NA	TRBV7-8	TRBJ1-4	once	CASKPRGGGNEKLFF	TGTGCCAGTAAACCTCGGGGGGGAGGAAATGAAAAACTGTTTTTT
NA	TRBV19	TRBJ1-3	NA	CASSTAGAGNTIYF	TGTGCCAGTAGTACCGCAGGGGCCGGAAACACCATATATTTT
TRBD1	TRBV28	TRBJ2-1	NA	CASSLPQTGGGLFF	TGTGCCAGCAGTTTACCTCAGACAGGGGGTGGCCTGTTCTTC
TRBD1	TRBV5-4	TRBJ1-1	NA	CASSSKGQGVTEAFF	TGTGCCAGCAGCTCAAAAGGACAGGGGGTTACTGAAGCTTTCTTT
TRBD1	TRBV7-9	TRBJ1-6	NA	CASSPRTGYSPLHF	TGTGCCAGCAGCCCCCGGACAGGGTATTCACCCCTCCACTTT
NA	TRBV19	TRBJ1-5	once	CASSQGNQPQHF	TGTGCCAGTAGCCAGGGGAATCAGCCCCAGCATTTT
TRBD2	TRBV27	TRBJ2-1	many	CASHGAGPYNEQFF	TGTGCCAGCCATGGAGCGGGACCCTACAATGAGCAGTTCTTC
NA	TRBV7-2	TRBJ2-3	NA	CASSLAAGGASTDTQYF	TGTGCCAGCAGCTTAGCCGCCGGGGGAGCAAGCACAGATACGCAGTATTTT
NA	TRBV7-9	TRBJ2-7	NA	CASSLDLGGLYF	TGTGCCAGCAGCTTAGATCTGGGAGGTCTGTACTTC